This T cell receptor beta chain was profiled in a study of cytomegalovirus exposure and HLA in healthy donors. General study findings and limits: 164 TCR beta chains were listed as cytomegalovirus-associated. A subsequent analysis found that TCR clusters from the first cohort also tended to co-occur in the approximately 120 validation repertoires, with about 95% of cluster scores above 0.

Sequenced by immunoSEQ multiplex PCR; TCRdb stores in-frame clones only, minus some. The table lists about 100,000 clones, roughly 94% of them singletons. On this clone: What it binds is unknown.

Germline assignment: CDR1 SGHTA and CDR2 FQGNSA. CDR3 size: 12 residues. V lost 4 bases to trimming and J lost 3 bases, with 7 bases between them. The chain combines TRBV7-2 with TRBJ2-7; D gene ambiguous. This clonotype was sampled from a woman aged 18-30 years in good health and CMV-seronegative. The sequenced sample consisted of PBMCs. This chain's CDR3 is CASSSSYYEQYF. Written as DNA, the CDR3 is TGTGCCAGCAGCTCCAGTTACTACGAGCAGTACTTC.